This TCR beta chain was identified in a study of blood T cell repertoires in COVID-19. TCRdb's copy holds only in-frame clones and misses some; the assay was immunoSEQ multiplex PCR. Here the sample spans roughly 68,000 clones, about three quarters being singletons. The sequencing input was peripheral blood. The clonotype comes from a human donor in a cohort sampled during active COVID-19.

In DNA form, the CDR3 reads TGTGCCAGTGGTTCCACCGGGACAGGGTTTCGGACCTATGGCTACACCTTC. This sequence encodes CASGSTGTGFRTYGYTF. This rearrangement joins TRBV27 to TRBJ1-2; 9 nucleotides match TRBD1. Looked up from germline, CDR1 is MNHEY and CDR2 is SMNVEV (reference sequence). V was pared by 9 bases and J by 4 bases, with 18 bases of the junction left unmatched. The CDR3 consists of 17 residues.